This T cell receptor beta chain was recovered during a study of CD8 T cells in Susac syndrome. V dropped 5 bases and J dropped 5; count of bases not matched to a gene: 10. The germline V gene has CDR1 SGHAT and CDR2 FQNNGV. CDR3 length: 15 residues. This clonotype came up a few times. With random hexamers, 0.5 to 1 ug RNA was reverse transcribed. It was immunoSEQ multiplex PCR that amplified TCR beta CDR3 across 54 Vbeta and 13 Jbeta. TCRdb re-called the immunoSEQ multiplex PCR reads with MiXCR, one entry per CDR3 protein. The table shows about 430,000 distinct CDR3 sequences, with more than 80% occurring only once. Bulk CD8+ and CD4+ cells came from magnetic negative isolation; CD8+ TEMRA by FACS.

The sequencing sample was made of CD8+ T cells from PBMCs. V gene TRBV11-2 combines with J gene TRBJ2-3; 7 bases align to TRBD2. The TCR originated in a human donor with multiple sclerosis. CDR3 loop: CASSPPSGLGDTQYF. The CDR3 DNA reads as TGTGCCAGCAGCCCACCTAGCGGCCTCGGAGATACGCAGTATTTT. Based on the CDR3 plus reference TRBV11-2 and TRBJ2-3, the full variable domain is EAGVAQSPRYKIIEKRQSVAFWCNPISGHATLYWYQQILGQGPKLLIQFQNNGVVDDSQLPKDRFSAERLKGVDSTLKIQPAKLEDSAVYLCASSPPSGLGDTQYFGPGTRLTVL.